These 32 T cell receptor beta chains originate from one sample sequenced in a study of T cell repertoires in aging, cancer and after chemotherapy. TRB rearrangements spanning V, D and J were amplified using mixed TRB-A/B primers. TCRdb fed the multiplex PCR reads into MiXCR, producing one record per CDR3 protein. The data show some 10,000 distinct CDR3 sequences, under 50% seen once. Amplification of TCR beta used genomic DNA extracted from peripheral blood. Input material: blood. All receptors come from a human donor in good health.

The chain combines TRBV6-2 or TRBV6-3 with TRBJ1-2; 7 bases map to TRBD1. Looked up from germline, CDR1 is MNHEY and CDR2 is SVGEGT. V trimming: 4 bases; J trimming: 4 bases; junction bases outside the gene matches: 12. The CDR3 totals 16 residues. CDR3 region: CASSWDSGSLIYGYTF. The DNA for the CDR3 is TGTGCCAGCAGTTGGGACAGCGGAAGTCTTATCTATGGCTACACCTTC.

The V call is TRBV6-2 or TRBV6-3, the J call TRBJ2-2, with D possibly being TRBD1 or TRBD2 (5 bases each). This CDR3 has 14 amino acids. From germline, CDR1 is MNHEY and CDR2 SVGEGT. The CDR3 is CVSSYGREPGELFF. DNA for the CDR3: TGTGTTAGCAGTTACGGCAGGGAGCCCGGGGAGCTGTTTTTT.

This clonotype was picked up a small number of times. The chain has TRBV5-3 and TRBJ1-5; D uncertain. TRBV5-3 carries the ORF label, with uncertain function. The V gene lost 3 bases and the J gene lost 5 bases, with 6 bases spanning the gap. This CDR3 has 12 amino acids. DNA of the CDR3: TGTGCCAGAAGCTGGGCGGATCAGCCCCAGCATTTT. Encoded protein: CARSWADQPQHF.

The CDR3 bases are TGTGCCAGCACGGACAGGGGGCGGGAGACCCAGTACTTC. Its translation: CASTDRGRETQYF. The chain carries TRBV18 and TRBJ2-5; 11 bases map to TRBD1. V shed 8 bases, J shed 5 bases, and the junction held 4 bases outside the gene matches. This CDR3 is built from 13 residues. Looked up from germline, CDR1 is KGHSH and CDR2 is LQKENI.

The rearrangement uses TRBV19 and TRBJ2-1, with 14 bases aligning to TRBD2. The junction had 11 bases not matched to a gene; V was cut back by 5 bases and J by 2 bases. The CDR3 is 19 amino acids. From germline, CDR1 is LNHDA and CDR2 SQIVND (reference sequence). The CDR3 protein is CASSDRLAGGPTTYNEQFF. The CDR3 coding sequence is TGTGCCAGTAGTGACCGACTAGCGGGAGGGCCTACTACCTACAATGAGCAGTTCTTC. The full variable domain, with the rest looked up from reference TRBV19 and TRBJ2-1, is DGGITQSPKYLFRKEGQNVTLSCEQNLNHDAMYWYRQDPGQGLRLIYYSQIVNDFQKGDIAEGYSVSREKKESFPLTVTSAQKNPTAFYLCASSDRLAGGPTTYNEQFFGPGTRLTVL.

By sample share, this clonotype is medium-sized. The chain combines TRBV29-1 with TRBJ2-1, with TRBD2 matching over 8 bases. Germline values: CDR1 SQVTM, CDR2 ANQGSEA. The CDR3 is made up of 15 amino acids. The ends lost 1 base at V and 1 base at J; junction bases unmatched: 3. The CDR3 coding sequence is TGCAGCGTTGAAGGACTAGCGACTTCCTACAATGAGCAGTTCTTC. Translating it yields CSVEGLATSYNEQFF.

This clonotype was detected only a few times. V gene TRBV6-1 combines with J gene TRBJ1-5, with D possibly being TRBD1 (5 bases). Per the germline V gene, CDR1 is MNHNS and CDR2 is SASEGT. V was clipped by 7 bases and J by 6 bases, with 7 bases between them. The CDR3 covers 11 residues. The DNA of the CDR3 is TGTGCCAGCATGGGGGGTCAGCCCCAGCATTTT. It codes for CASMGGQPQHF.

V is TRBV29-1 and J is TRBJ1-2; D is undetermined. The germline gives CDR1 SQVTM, CDR2 ANQGSEA. V lost 1 base to trimming and J lost 2 bases, with 8 bases between them. The CDR3 extends over 13 amino acids. CDR3 amino acids: CSVEVGFNYGYTF. CDR3 DNA sequence: TGCAGCGTTGAAGTCGGGTTCAACTATGGCTACACCTTC.

A word on this clonotype: No conserved phenylalanine or tryptophan ends this CDR3, so it is likely a read error. The DNA is left out, because the CDR3 cannot be placed on it with certainty; the CDR3 is given as TCRdb lists it. This chain's CDR3 is CVSSLRGQLI. The chain is built from TRBV5-6 and TRBJ2-7; the DNA was not compared with TRBD1, the D call given in the table. A total of 10 residues make up the CDR3, ends included. Germline assignment: CDR1 SGHDT and CDR2 YYEEEE.

This clonotype is labeled medium-sized. The chain links TRBV19 to TRBJ2-2; 14 bases are shared with TRBD2. V was pared by 3 bases and J by 5 bases, with 8 bases of the junction left unmatched. Germline V lookup: CDR1 LNHDA, CDR2 SQIVND (reference sequence). The CDR3 sequence is 18 residues long. CDR3 nucleotides: TGTGCCAGTAGTATCCCCCGACTAGCGGGAGGGAGGACCGGGGAGCTGTTTTTT. This codes for CASSIPRLAGGRTGELFF.

The rearrangement uses TRBV6-1 and TRBJ2-1; possible D gene TRBD2, 5 bases. V gave up 7 bases and J gave up 9 bases, with 16 bases separating them. CDR1 and CDR2 from the germline V gene are MNHNS and SASEGT. This CDR3 region has 13 residues. CDR3 in DNA: TGTGCCAGCACGGCGGTCCACGGGGTTGAGCAGTTCTTC. Translation gives CASTAVHGVEQFF.

The CDR3 DNA follows: TGTGCCAGCAGCACGAGAGATACGCAGTATTTT. This encodes CASSTRDTQYF. This sequence joins TRBV12-3 or TRBV12-4 and TRBJ2-3; no clear D. CDR3 length: 11 residues. V was cut by 6 bases and J by 5 bases, with 6 bases left in between.

V usage is TRBV19 and J usage is TRBJ2-7; D might be TRBD1 (5 bases). The V end was cut by 4 bases, the J end by 0 bases, with 13 bases between. Germline CDR1 is LNHDA and CDR2 is SQIVND (reference sequence). This CDR3 contains 15 residues. CDR3: CASSNPTVSSYEQYF. The DNA for the CDR3 is TGTGCCAGTAGTAATCCGACAGTGAGCTCCTACGAGCAGTACTTC.

Comments on this clonotype: It may be a read error: a sequence one base away is much more abundant. V is TRBV29-1 and J is TRBJ2-3; D possibly corresponds to TRBD1 (6 bases). Germline CDR1 SQVTM, CDR2 ANQGSEA. The CDR3 runs to 12 residues. CDR3 DNA: TGCAGCTTCGGGACACCCGGCGATACGCGGTATTTT. Amino acid sequence: CSFGTPGDTRYF.

The chain couples TRBV6-1 to TRBJ1-2; 7 bases line up with TRBD1. This CDR3 region has 15 residues. With V trimmed by 0 bases and J by 3 bases, 4 bases remained unmatched. The germline V gene encodes CDR1 MNHNS and CDR2 SASEGT. The chain's CDR3 is CASSEAGQGDYGYTF. CDR3 coding DNA: TGTGCCAGCAGTGAAGCAGGGCAGGGGGACTATGGCTACACCTTC.

V and J are TRBV6-5 and TRBJ1-6, with a tentative D call TRBD1 (6 bases). The CDR3 is 15 residues long. Germline V gene sequence: CDR1 MNHEY, CDR2 SVGAGI. V gave up 6 bases and J gave up 3 bases, with 12 bases separating them. CDR3 loop: CASSTGRVYNSPLHF. In DNA, the CDR3 is TGTGCCAGCAGCACAGGGAGGGTCTATAATTCACCCCTCCACTTT.

This clonotype was seen a handful of times. The rearrangement uses TRBV12-3 or TRBV12-4 and TRBJ2-6; D is unclear. V dropped 3 bases and J dropped 0 bases, with 3 bases sitting between them. CDR3 length: 14 amino acids. Written as DNA, the CDR3 is TGTGCCAGCAGTTTGTACTCTGGGGCCAACGTCCTGACTTTC. This gives the protein CASSLYSGANVLTF.

In its sample, this clonotype was seen a few times. The chain joins TRBV27 to TRBJ2-3; D unresolved. The V end was cut by 5 bases, the J end by 0 bases, with 6 bases between. There are 13 residues in the CDR3. Germline V gene lookup returns CDR1 MNHEY and CDR2 SMNVEV (reference sequence). CDR3 sequence (DNA): TGTGCCAGCAGTGATGGGAGCACAGATACGCAGTATTTT. It translates to CASSDGSTDTQYF.

This clonotype was seen a few times. The chain combines TRBV27 with TRBJ2-7; TRBD1 aligns across 7 bases. The V segment lost 3 bases and the J segment 1 base; nucleotides outside the gene matches: 3. The CDR3 consists of 14 residues. Germline lookup yields CDR1 MNHEY and CDR2 SMNVEV (reference sequence). Here the CDR3 reads CASSFSGGSYEQYF. CDR3 bases: TGTGCCAGCAGTTTCTCAGGGGGTTCCTACGAGCAGTACTTC.

This sequence joins TRBV27 and TRBJ1-2; unclear D gene. V was clipped by 3 bases and J by 8 bases, with 13 bases between them. Germline CDR1 reads MNHEY; CDR2 reads SMNVEV (reference sequence). This CDR3 region has 13 residues. CDR3 coding DNA: TGTGCCAGCAGTTTGGTCTCTGATGGGGGCTACACCTTC. Its protein is CASSLVSDGGYTF.

This clonotype was recorded a few times. This rearrangement joins TRBV27 to TRBJ2-7, with D perhaps given as TRBD1 or TRBD2 (5 bases each). Germline CDR1 reads MNHEY; CDR2 reads SMNVEV (reference sequence). This CDR3 region has 13 residues. The V end lost 4 bases, the J end lost 0 bases, and 7 bases lay between the germline ends. The CDR3 spells CASSWGSSYEQYF. CDR3 sequence (DNA): TGTGCCAGCAGTTGGGGGAGCTCCTACGAGCAGTACTTC.

The J gene is TRBJ1-1, the V gene TRBV18; D not resolved. The V end lost 5 bases, the J end lost 1 base, and 8 bases lay between the germline ends. Per the germline V gene, CDR1 is KGHSH and CDR2 is LQKENI. This CDR3 is 13 amino acids long. This chain's CDR3 is CASSRGSNTEAFF. CDR3 DNA: TGTGCCAGCTCAAGAGGCTCGAACACTGAAGCTTTCTTT. The full variable domain, its missing parts supplied by reference TRBV18 and TRBJ1-1, is NAGVMQNPRHLVRRRGQEARLRCSPMKGHSHVYWYRQLPEEGLKFMVYLQKENIIDESGMPKERFSAEFPKEGPSILRIQQVVRGDSAAYFCASSRGSNTEAFFGQGTRLTVV.

Remarks on this clonotype: One base away lies a much larger clone, so this may be a sequencing read error. The rearrangement joins TRBV6-1 to TRBJ2-6; D ambiguous. This CDR3 has 15 residues. V lost 2 bases to trimming and J lost 0 bases, with 5 bases between them. CDR1 and CDR2 (germline): MNHNS, SASEGT. CDR3 loop: CASSEQSSGANVLTF. The CDR3 nucleotides read TGTGCCAGCAGTGAACAGAGCTCTGGGGCCAACGTCCTGACTTTC.

The chain links TRBV15 to TRBJ2-7, with 8 bases aligning to TRBD1. Germline loops: CDR1 LNHNV, CDR2 YYDKDF (reference sequence). V shed 3 bases, J shed 0 bases, and the junction held 4 bases outside the gene matches. The CDR3 totals 15 residues. Here the CDR3 DNA reads TGTGCCACCAGCAGGGACAGGGCGAGCTCCTACGAGCAGTACTTC. It translates to CATSRDRASSYEQYF.

This chain joins TRBV6-2 or TRBV6-3 and TRBJ2-1, with 12 bases lining up with TRBD2. CDR1 MNHEY and CDR2 SVGEGT come from the germline V gene. The CDR3 extends over 15 amino acids. V lost 6 bases and J lost 9; bases outside the gene matches: 9. The CDR3, as DNA: TGTGCCAGCAGAACTCTAGCGGGAGGGGGCGGTGAGCAGTTCTTC. Its translation: CASRTLAGGGGEQFF.

The chain combines TRBV5-6 with TRBJ2-2; TRBD1 aligns across 8 bases. This CDR3 spans 15 amino acids. The germline gives CDR1 SGHDT, CDR2 YYEEEE. V shed 4 bases and J 6 bases; nucleotides not matched to a gene: 8. The CDR3 coding sequence is TGTGCCAGCAGCCCGGACTCAGGGGGCCCCGGGGAGCTGTTTTTT. As protein: CASSPDSGGPGELFF.

This clonotype has only a few counts. The rearrangement uses TRBV6-6 and TRBJ2-1; D is possibly TRBD2 (6 bases). CDR1 and CDR2 (germline): MNHNY, SVGAGI (reference sequence). The CDR3 contains 14 residues. Trimming stripped 8 bases from V and 4 bases from J, with 15 bases between. The CDR3 sequence: CASSGDGGYNEQFF. The CDR3 DNA follows: TGTGCCAGCTCGGGGGACGGTGGGTACAATGAGCAGTTCTTC.

J is TRBJ2-1 and V is TRBV5-5; 11 bases are a match to TRBD2. This CDR3 has 16 amino acids. Germline trimming cut 4 bases from V and 4 bases from J; bases unmatched to any gene: 7. Per the germline V gene, CDR1 is SGHKS and CDR2 is YYEKEE (reference sequence). The CDR3 loop is CASSLLAGGKYNEQFF. CDR3 nucleotides: TGTGCCAGCAGCCTTTTAGCGGGAGGGAAGTACAATGAGCAGTTCTTC.

The chain joins TRBV5-1 to TRBJ2-6; D might be TRBD1 (5 bases). CDR1 SGHRS and CDR2 YFSETQ come from the germline V gene. V was cut by 4 bases and J by 1 base, with 12 bases left in between. This CDR3 is 16 amino acids long. CDR3 nucleotides: TGCGCCAGCAGCGAGAACGCAGGGTCTGGGGCCAACGTCCTGACTTTC. Protein product: CASSENAGSGANVLTF.

J is TRBJ2-1 and V is TRBV19; 9 nucleotides match TRBD2. Unmatched junction bases numbered 22, after V lost 9 bases and J lost 7 bases. The germline CDR1 and CDR2 sequences are LNHDA and SQIVND (reference sequence). The CDR3 runs 18 residues. CDR3 in amino acids: CASSLLLAGVNGFNEQFF. In DNA, the CDR3 is TGTGCCAGCAGCCTCCTGTTAGCGGGAGTGAACGGGTTTAATGAGCAGTTCTTC.

By share, this clonotype ranks as medium-sized. The chain employs TRBV19 and TRBJ2-1, with D perhaps TRBD1 (7 bases). Trimming cost V 9 bases and J 3 bases, with 18 bases left between them. Germline CDR1 is LNHDA and CDR2 is SQIVND (reference sequence). This CDR3 has 15 amino acids. CDR3 loop: CASGGGTVVYNEQFF. CDR3 DNA: TGTGCCAGCGGCGGCGGGACAGTCGTCTACAATGAGCAGTTCTTC.

The V and J genes are TRBV5-6 and TRBJ2-3; no clear D. CDR1 is SGHDT and CDR2 is YYEEEE in the germline V gene. V lost 4 bases, J lost 4 bases, and 16 bases lay in between. The CDR3 covers 15 residues. CDR3 region: CASSGLDLTADTQYF. The CDR3 DNA reads TGTGCCAGCAGCGGATTGGACCTGACCGCAGATACGCAGTATTTT.